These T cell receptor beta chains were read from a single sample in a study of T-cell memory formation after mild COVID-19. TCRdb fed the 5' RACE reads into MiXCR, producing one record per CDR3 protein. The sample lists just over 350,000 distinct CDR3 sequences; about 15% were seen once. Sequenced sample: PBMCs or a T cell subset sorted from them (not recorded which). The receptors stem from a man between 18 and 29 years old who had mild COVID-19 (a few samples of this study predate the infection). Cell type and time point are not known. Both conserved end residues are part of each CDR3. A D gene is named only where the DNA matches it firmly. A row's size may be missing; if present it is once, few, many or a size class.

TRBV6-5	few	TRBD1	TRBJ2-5	TGTGCCAGCAGGTCGACCGGGACAGGGGGAGAGACCCAGTACTTC	CASRSTGTGGETQYF
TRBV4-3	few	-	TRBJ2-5	TGCGCCAGCAGCCAGGACCGGGGGTTGACCCAGTACTTC	CASSQDRGLTQYF
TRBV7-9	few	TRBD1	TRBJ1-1	TGTGCCAGCAGCTTAACTACAGGGGACACTGAAGCTTTCTTT	CASSLTTGDTEAFF
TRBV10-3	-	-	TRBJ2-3	TGTGCCATCAGTGAGTTCCCAGCTAGCACAGATACGCAGTATTTT	CAISEFPASTDTQYF
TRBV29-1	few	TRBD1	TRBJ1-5	TGCAGCGTTGGGGCAGGGGGCGCAGAGCAGCCCCAGCATTTT	CSVGAGGAEQPQHF
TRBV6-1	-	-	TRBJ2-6	TGTGCCACCACGAATCCGGCTGGGGCCAACGTCCTGACTTTC	CATTNPAGANVLTF
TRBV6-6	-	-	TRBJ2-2	TGTGCCAGCACCGGAACGACCGGGGAGCTGTTTTTT	CASTGTTGELFF
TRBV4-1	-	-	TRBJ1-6	TGCGCCAGCAGCCTGTCGAGGGGCTACTCCTATAATTCACCCCTCCACTTT	CASSLSRGYSYNSPLHF
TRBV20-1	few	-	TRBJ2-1	TGCAGTGCTAGTAACAGGGACCTCCACAATGAGCAGTTCTTC	CSASNRDLHNEQFF
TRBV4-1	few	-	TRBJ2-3	TGCGCCAGCAGCCACCAACCCCGGGGCGCAGGGGTGTATGCGGATACGCAGTATTTT	CASSHQPRGAGVYADTQYF
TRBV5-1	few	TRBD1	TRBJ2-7	TGCGCCAGCAGCCGGACAGGCAGCGTCGGTGGGCAGTACTTC	CASSRTGSVGGQYF
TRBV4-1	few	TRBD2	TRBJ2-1	TGCGCCAGCAGCCCCCGGGTAGCGGGGGGGCCCTCCTACAATGAGCAGTTCTTC	CASSPRVAGGPSYNEQFF
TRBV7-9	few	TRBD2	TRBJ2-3	TGTGCCAGCAGCGCTATAGGAGGACTAGCGGGGGTGGGTGATACGCAGTATTTT	CASSAIGGLAGVGDTQYF
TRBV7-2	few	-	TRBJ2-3	TGTGCCAGCGCCGGCCTGAGCACAGATACGCAGTATTTT	CASAGLSTDTQYF
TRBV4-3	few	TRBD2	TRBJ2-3	TGCGCCAGCAGCCCCGGGGGCGGGGGGACAGATACGCAGTATTTT	CASSPGGGGTDTQYF
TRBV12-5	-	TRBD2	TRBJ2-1	TGTGCTAGTGGTTTGCGCGGGGGGCCGAGCTCCTACAATGAGCAGTTCTTC	CASGLRGGPSSYNEQFF
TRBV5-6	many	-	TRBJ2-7	TGTGCCAGCAGCTTAGCCGGGACTGACTCCTACGAGCAGTACTTC	CASSLAGTDSYEQYF
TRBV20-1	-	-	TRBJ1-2	TGCAGTGCTAGAGAGGTAGAGCGGAACTATGGCTACACCTTC	CSAREVERNYGYTF
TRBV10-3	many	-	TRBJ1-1	TGTGCCATCAGTGAGACAGGGCCAAACACTGAAGCTTTCTTT	CAISETGPNTEAFF
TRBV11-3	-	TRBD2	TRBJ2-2	TGTGCCAGCCGAGCGGGGCCGAACACCGGGGAGCTGTTTTTT	CASRAGPNTGELFF
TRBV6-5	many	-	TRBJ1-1	TGTGCCAGCAGTTACTCTCCGACAGGGAACACTGAAGCTTTCTTT	CASSYSPTGNTEAFF
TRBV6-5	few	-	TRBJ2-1	TGTGCCAGCAGTTACGGTATCAGCAGGTTCTTC	CASSYGISRFF
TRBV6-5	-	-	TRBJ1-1	TGTGCCAGCAGTTTCGCCGGCGGGAGAGCGGTGAAAGCTTTCTTT	CASSFAGGRAVKAFF
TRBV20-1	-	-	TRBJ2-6	TGCAGTGCTATCAACATCGGACCTGGGGCCAACGTCCTGACTTTC	CSAINIGPGANVLTF
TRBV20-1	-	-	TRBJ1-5	TGCAGTGCTAGAGTACAGGGCGGCAATCAGCCCCAGCATTTT	CSARVQGGNQPQHF
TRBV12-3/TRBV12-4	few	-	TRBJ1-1	TGTGCCAGCAGTTTAGGGGCGGTCTCGTACACTGAAGCTTTCTTT	CASSLGAVSYTEAFF
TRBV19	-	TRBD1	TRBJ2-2	TGTGCCTCTGCCGAGACAGGGATTACCGGGGAGCTGTTTTTT	CASAETGITGELFF
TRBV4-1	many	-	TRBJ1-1	TGCGCCAGCAGCCAAGAATCTCCTGGGCAGGAAGCTTTCTTT	CASSQESPGQEAFF
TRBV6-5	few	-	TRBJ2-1	TGTGCCAGCAGTTACATGACAGTGGGTAACAATGAGCAGTTCTTC	CASSYMTVGNNEQFF
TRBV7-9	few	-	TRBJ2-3	TGTGCCAGCACCTTAATCGCTCCTAACACAGATACGCAGTATTTT	CASTLIAPNTDTQYF
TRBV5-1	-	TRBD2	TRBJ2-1	TGCGCCAGCAGCTTACCCGGACTAGCGGGGGGGCCGTCGAATGAGCAGTTCTTC	CASSLPGLAGGPSNEQFF
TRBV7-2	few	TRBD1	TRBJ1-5	TGTGCCAGCAGTTCTACAGGGGGGCAGCCCCAGCATTTT	CASSSTGGQPQHF
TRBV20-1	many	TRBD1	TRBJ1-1	TGCAGTGCGGACAGGGAGGGTTCGGATGAAGCTTTCTTT	CSADREGSDEAFF
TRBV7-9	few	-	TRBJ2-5	TGTGCCAGCAGCTGGGGGTGGGGAGGCTGGAACCAAGAGACCCAGTACTTC	CASSWGWGGWNQETQYF
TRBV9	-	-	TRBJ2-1	TGTGCCAGCAGCTCCATTTCCAATGAGCAGTTCTTC	CASSSISNEQFF
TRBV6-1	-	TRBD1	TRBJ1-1	TGTGCCAGCAGTGGCCGGGACAGGGGCTACACTGAAGCTTTCTTT	CASSGRDRGYTEAFF
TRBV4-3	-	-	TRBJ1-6	TGCGCCAGCAGCCAAGAGGGAGATTCACCCCTCCACTTT	CASSQEGDSPLHF
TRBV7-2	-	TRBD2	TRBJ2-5	TGTGCCAGCAGCTTAGATGGACGGGGGGGCCCAGAGACCCAGTACTTC	CASSLDGRGGPETQYF
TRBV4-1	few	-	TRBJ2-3	TGCGCCAGCAGTTCCGGATACACAGATACGCAGTATTTT	CASSSGYTDTQYF
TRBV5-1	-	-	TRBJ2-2	TGCGCCAGCAGCTCAGCGGACACCGGGGAGCTGTTTTTT	CASSSADTGELFF
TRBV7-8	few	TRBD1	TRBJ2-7	TGTGCCAGCAGCTCGCCGGGACAGGGGCACTACGAGCAGTACTTC	CASSSPGQGHYEQYF
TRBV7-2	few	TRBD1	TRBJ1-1	TGTGCCAGCAGCTTTCTTGGGACAGGGTTTACTGAAGCTTTCTTT	CASSFLGTGFTEAFF
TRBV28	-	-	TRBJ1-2	TGTGCCAGCACCCAGGGTTTTGGCTACACCTTC	CASTQGFGYTF
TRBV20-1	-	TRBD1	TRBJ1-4	TGCAGTGCTGCCTCCGGGACAGGTGAAAAACTGTTTTTT	CSAASGTGEKLFF
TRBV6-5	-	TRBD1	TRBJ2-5	TGTGCCAGCAGTTACCCCCGGGACAGGGATCGGACCCAGTACTTC	CASSYPRDRDRTQYF
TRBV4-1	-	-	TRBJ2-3	TGCGCCAGCAGCCAAGGGGGGATAGATACGCAGTATTTT	CASSQGGIDTQYF
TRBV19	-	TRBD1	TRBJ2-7	TGTGCCAGAACCGGGACAGCCTTATCCTACGAGCAGTACTTC	CARTGTALSYEQYF
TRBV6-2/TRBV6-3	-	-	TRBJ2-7	TGTGCCAGCAGTCCCCGGGTCGAGCAGTACTTC	CASSPRVEQYF
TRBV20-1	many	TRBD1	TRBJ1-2	TGCAGTGCTGGCGACAGGGGTGTCGGCTATGGCTACACCTTC	CSAGDRGVGYGYTF
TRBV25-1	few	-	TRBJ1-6	TGTGCCAGCAGCGCGACGGAGAATTCACCCCTCCACTTT	CASSATENSPLHF
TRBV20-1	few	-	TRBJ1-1	TGCAGTGCTACCCCTGGAGTGAACACTGAAGCTTTCTTT	CSATPGVNTEAFF